This T cell receptor (beta chain) was documented in a study of PD-1 blockade in classical Hodgkin lymphoma (dated by TCRdb to the early 2020s). Regarding the study in general: Nivolumab dosing was 3 mg/kg intravenously every 2 weeks, continuing until either disease progression or unacceptable toxicity. The study used TCR beta sequencing and CyTOF to define a peripheral blood immune signature of response to PD-1 blockade in classical Hodgkin lymphoma. Summary of the overall study and its limitations: Baseline diversity similar to that of newly diagnosed patients was observed in trial patients achieving complete response, whereas significantly lower diversity was observed in partial responders and progressors. Newly diagnosed patients were reported to have lower baseline TCR diversity than healthy donors, and relapsed/refractory patients were reported to have lower baseline TCR diversity still. CD4+ but not CD8+ TCR diversity rose significantly by C4D1 (p=0.0027 vs p=0.16), most apparent in complete responders (p=0.02). The study was limited to a single clinical trial cohort, and causes of repertoire differences, possibly disease activity or prior therapy, remained undefined. Lower diversity was seen in patients whose nivolumab began less than 1 year after ASCT, and these patients were left out of later analyses so that immune reconstitution would not confound the results.

The CDR3 covers 15 residues, taking in both the cysteine and the phenylalanine. Only CDR3 DNA remains: 45 bases, in frame from the first base. V is reduced by 3 bases and J by 1 base, leaving a spacing of 12 bases between them. Per the germline V gene, KGHSH is the CDR1 and LQKENI is the CDR2. What the time point label conveys for this sample: cycle 4 day 1 (C4D1), after 6 weeks of nivolumab. Relapse after autologous stem cell transplantation had occurred in all trial patients, and cohorts A, B and C were distinguished by prior brentuximab vedotin exposure. The trial cohort comprised a few dozen patients with relapsed/refractory classical Hodgkin lymphoma whose best overall responses were complete response, partial response or progressive disease. In the multi-cohort phase II CheckMate 205 trial, trial patients received single-agent nivolumab. An independent review committee assessed best overall response by applying the 2007 International Working Group response criteria. PBMCs from the trial were collected at three points: immediately before nivolumab initiation (C1D1), and during therapy at cycle 2 day 1 and cycle 4 day 1. Peripheral blood was collected in 8 mL Vacutainer Cell Preparation Tubes, from which PBMCs were isolated by centrifugation and then cryopreserved.

With respect to this clone: The target of this receptor is not known. No much larger clonotype is one base removed from it; base qualities were not supplied.

The Qiagen DNeasy kit was used to extract genomic DNA from unsorted PBMCs and from the negatively selected CD4+ and CD8+ fractions. TCR beta CDR3 regions were amplified by immunoSEQ multiplex PCR using primers annealing to V and J segments. A synthetic immune receptor repertoire was used to minimize amplification bias, and any remaining bias was removed computationally after sequencing. The original pipeline was this. Custom Python scripts were used to quantify repertoire diversity as the Shannon entropy index. The unsorted, CD4+ and CD8+ repertoires were each analyzed separately, with the exception of combined analyses, where CD4+ and CD8+ sequences were merged in silico. A clone was considered expanded if an increase in frequency of at least 2-fold after treatment relative to C1D1 was found, and a pseudocount of 0.5 was applied to clones undetected at baseline. Singleton clones were defined as clones with 0 or 1 copy at C1D1, and non-singleton clones were defined as clones with 2 or more copies. Clones expanded in unsorted samples were annotated as CD4+, CD8+ or unknown by matching protein sequences in sorted samples from the same patient. Wilcoxon tests on paired samples were used to test changes in diversity from C1D1 to C4D1. Held by TCRdb, this immuneACCESS table contains in-frame sequences only and omits some clones. Under half of the omission traces to an unresolved V gene where checked; the cause of the rest is unknown. Clonal size and the V and J genes are those of that table, whereas D and trimming came from the DNA. This sample gives almost 20,000 clones in total; approximately 80% of them show up just once. The ten largest clones represent more than 35% of the sample.

The chain was built from TRBV18 and TRBJ1-1, with TRBD1 as a weak D call on 5 bases. This receptor was identified in a human donor with classical Hodgkin lymphoma. This material consisted of peripheral blood mononuclear cells (PBMCs), taken before the fourth cycle of nivolumab. The CDR3 corresponds to CASSPRQSGNTEAFF. Read as DNA, the sequence is TGTGCCAGCTCACCCCGACAGTCGGGGAACACTGAAGCTTTCTTT.